The TCR beta chain under discussion was sequenced for a study of graft-versus-host responses after intestinal transplantation. Libraries were prepared by immunoSEQ multiplex PCR; TCRdb keeps only in-frame clonotypes and omits some of them. Found here are roughly 69,000 clones, roughly 90% of them singletons; the top ten hold 6.5% to 8%. Specimen: bone marrow, collected roughly 110 weeks after intestinal transplantation. The clonotype was recovered from a human patient who received an intestinal transplant, so some T cells may come from the graft donor.

For the CDR3, the DNA is TGTGCCAGCTCACCACGGGGGGGCGGAGGGTTTCGCTACGAGCAGTACTTC. It is translated as CASSPRGGGGFRYEQYF. The chain joins TRBV18 to TRBJ2-7; D possibly corresponds to TRBD2 (7 bases). V lost 1 base, J lost 3 bases, and 19 bases lay in between. The CDR3 sequence is 17 residues long. Germline V gene data show CDR1 as KGHSH and CDR2 as LQKENI.